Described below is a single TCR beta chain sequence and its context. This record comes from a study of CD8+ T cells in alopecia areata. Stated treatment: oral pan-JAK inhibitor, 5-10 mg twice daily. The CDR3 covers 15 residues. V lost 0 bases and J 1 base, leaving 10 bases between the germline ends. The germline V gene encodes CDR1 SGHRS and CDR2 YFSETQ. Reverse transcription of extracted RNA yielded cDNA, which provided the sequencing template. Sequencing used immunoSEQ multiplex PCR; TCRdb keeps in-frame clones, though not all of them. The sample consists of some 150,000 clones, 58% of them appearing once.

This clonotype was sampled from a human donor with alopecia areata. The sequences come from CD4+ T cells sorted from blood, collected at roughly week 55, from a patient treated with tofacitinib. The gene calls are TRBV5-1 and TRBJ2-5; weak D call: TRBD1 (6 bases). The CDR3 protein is CASSLEAGAQETQYF. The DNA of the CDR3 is TGCGCCAGCAGCTTGGAAGCAGGGGCCCAAGAGACCCAGTACTTC.